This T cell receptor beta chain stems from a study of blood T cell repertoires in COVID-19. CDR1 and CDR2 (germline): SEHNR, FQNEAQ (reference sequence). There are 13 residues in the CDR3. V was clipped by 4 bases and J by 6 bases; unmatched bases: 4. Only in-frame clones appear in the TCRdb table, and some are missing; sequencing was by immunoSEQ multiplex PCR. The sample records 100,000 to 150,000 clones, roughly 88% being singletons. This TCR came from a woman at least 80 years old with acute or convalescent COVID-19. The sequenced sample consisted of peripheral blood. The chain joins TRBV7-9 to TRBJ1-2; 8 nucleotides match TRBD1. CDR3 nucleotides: TGTGCCAGCAGCTCTCCAGGGGGCAATGGCTACACCTTC. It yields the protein CASSSPGGNGYTF.